This T cell receptor beta chain is drawn from a study of OX40 agonist ivuxolimab in advanced cancers. For the study at large: Patients' therapy was ivuxolimab, an antibody that acts as an agonist of OX40 (CD134). Partial responses were achieved by three patients, of whom one had hepatocellular carcinoma and two had cutaneous melanoma. Study results and limitations: CD8+ T cells (on average) carried more expanded clones than CD4+ T cells.

The CDR3 spans 13 residues. Germline V gives CDR1 LNHDA, CDR2 SQIVND (reference sequence). In the case of this clone: Its cognate antigen is unknown.

Sequencing was performed with immunoSEQ multiplex PCR; in TCRdb, only in-frame clones are kept and a portion is missing. The sample holds tens of thousands of clones, 60% to 80% seen once. The rearrangement links TRBV19 to TRBJ2-5; D gene uncertain. TRBJ2-7 matches the DNA end more closely, so the J call is doubtful. This sample comprised CD4+ or CD8+ T cells sorted from blood, obtained in a trial of the OX40 agonist ivuxolimab. This TCR was recovered from an adult with an advanced solid tumor such as melanoma, head and neck, liver or kidney cancer. CDR3 sequence: CASSSLASYEQYF. CDR3 nucleotide sequence: TGTGCCAGTAGTAGCCTCGCCTCCTACGAGCAGTACTTC.